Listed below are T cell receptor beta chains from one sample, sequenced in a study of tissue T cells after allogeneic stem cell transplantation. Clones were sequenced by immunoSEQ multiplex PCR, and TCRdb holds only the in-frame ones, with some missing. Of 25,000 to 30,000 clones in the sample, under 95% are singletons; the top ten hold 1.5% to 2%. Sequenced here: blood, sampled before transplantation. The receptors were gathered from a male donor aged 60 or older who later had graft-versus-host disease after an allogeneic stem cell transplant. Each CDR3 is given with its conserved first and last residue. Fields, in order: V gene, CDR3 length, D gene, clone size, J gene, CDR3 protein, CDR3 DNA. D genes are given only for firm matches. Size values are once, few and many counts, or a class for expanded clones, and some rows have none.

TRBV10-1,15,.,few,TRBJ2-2,CASSEWSSDTGELFF,TGCGCCAGCAGTGAGTGGTCCTCGGATACCGGGGAGCTGTTTTTT
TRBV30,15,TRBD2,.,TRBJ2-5,CAWTIAGGKKETQYF,TGTGCCTGGACAATAGCGGGGGGGAAAAAAGAGACCCAGTACTTC
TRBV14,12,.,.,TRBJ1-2,CASSLGHNGYTF,TGTGCCAGCAGCCTAGGACATAATGGCTACACCTTC
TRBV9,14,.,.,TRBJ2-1,CASSVGARGDEQFF,TGTGCCAGCAGCGTAGGGGCTAGGGGAGATGAGCAGTTCTTC
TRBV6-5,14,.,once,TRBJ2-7,CASTPGTPFTEQYF,TGTGCCAGCACCCCCGGGACCCCCTTCACCGAGCAGTACTTC
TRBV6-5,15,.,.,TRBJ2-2,CASRRRDINTGELFF,TGTGCCAGCAGGCGTCGGGACATTAACACCGGGGAGCTGTTTTTT
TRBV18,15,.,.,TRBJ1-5,CASSPGRDTLGPQHF,TGTGCCAGCTCACCGGGCCGGGACACACTTGGTCCCCAGCATTTT
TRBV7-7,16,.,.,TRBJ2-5,CASSFTSDLLLETQYF,TGTGCCAGCAGCTTTACCAGCGACCTCTTATTAGAGACCCAGTACTTC
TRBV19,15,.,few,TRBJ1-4,CASSMNRVLNEKLFF,TGTGCCAGTAGTATGAACCGGGTCCTTAATGAAAAACTGTTTTTT
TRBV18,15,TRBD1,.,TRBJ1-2,CASSPPSRTGDGYTF,TGTGCCAGCTCACCACCTAGCCGGACAGGGGATGGCTACACCTTC
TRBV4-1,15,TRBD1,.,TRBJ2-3,CASSQERQGTDTQYF,TGCGCCAGCAGCCAAGAGCGACAGGGAACCGATACGCAGTATTTT
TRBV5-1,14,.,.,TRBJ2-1,CASSLEGRGDEQFF,TGCGCCAGCAGCTTGGAAGGGCGGGGCGATGAGCAGTTCTTC
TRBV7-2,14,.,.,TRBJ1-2,CASSRDGSTIGYTF,TGTGCCAGCAGTAGGGACGGATCAACTATCGGCTACACCTTC
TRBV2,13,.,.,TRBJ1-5,CASRSGLGQPQHF,TGTGCCAGCAGGTCGGGGCTAGGTCAGCCCCAGCATTTT
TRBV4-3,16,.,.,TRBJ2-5,CASSRTLGSRGETQYF,TGCGCCAGCAGCCGGACCCTAGGGAGTAGGGGAGAGACCCAGTACTTC
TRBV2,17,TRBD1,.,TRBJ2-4,CASTNRGEQIGKNIQYF,TGTGCCAGCACGAACAGGGGCGAGCAGATAGGCAAAAACATTCAGTACTTC